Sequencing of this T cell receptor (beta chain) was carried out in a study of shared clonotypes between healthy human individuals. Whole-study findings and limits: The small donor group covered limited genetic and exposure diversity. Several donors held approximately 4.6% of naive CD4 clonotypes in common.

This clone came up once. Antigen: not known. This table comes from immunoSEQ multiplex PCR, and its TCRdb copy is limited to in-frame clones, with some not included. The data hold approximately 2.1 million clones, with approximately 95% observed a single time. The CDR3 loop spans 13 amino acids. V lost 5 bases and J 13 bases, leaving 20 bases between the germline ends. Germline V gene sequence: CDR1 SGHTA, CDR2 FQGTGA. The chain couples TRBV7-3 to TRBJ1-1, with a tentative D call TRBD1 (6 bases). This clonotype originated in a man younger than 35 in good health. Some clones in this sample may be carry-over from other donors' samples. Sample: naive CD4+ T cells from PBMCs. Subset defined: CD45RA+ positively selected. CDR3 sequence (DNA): TGTGCCAGCAGCCCACCGGGACAAGTTTTTGGTTTCTTT. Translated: CASSPPGQVFGFF.